A selection of T cell receptor beta chains follows, all from one sample in a study of blood T cell repertoires in COVID-19. The assay was immunoSEQ multiplex PCR, and TCRdb's table has in-frame clones only and misses some. This table holds fewer than 200,000 clones, more than 70% found once. Sequenced sample: peripheral blood. These receptors came from a woman in her seventies who had recovered from COVID-19. Each CDR3 is given with its conserved first and last residue. D genes are given only for firm matches. Clone size appears in some rows only: once, few, many, or a class for an expanded clone.

d_call: .; j_call: TRBJ1-5; v_call: TRBV27; clone_size: .; cdr3_aa: CASTRTINQPQHF; cdr3_nt: TGTGCCAGCACCCGGACAATCAATCAGCCCCAGCATTTT
d_call: .; j_call: TRBJ2-3; v_call: TRBV28; clone_size: .; cdr3_aa: CASSTMVDTQYF; cdr3_nt: TGTGCCAGCAGCACTATGGTGGATACGCAGTATTTT
d_call: TRBD1; j_call: TRBJ1-2; v_call: TRBV11-2; clone_size: .; cdr3_aa: CASSADRGAGGLVGGYTF; cdr3_nt: TGTGCCAGCAGCGCCGACAGGGGCGCGGGTGGCTTGGTCGGGGGCTACACCTTC
d_call: .; j_call: TRBJ1-2; v_call: TRBV29-1; clone_size: .; cdr3_aa: CSVKGWRNGYTF; cdr3_nt: TGCAGCGTGAAGGGGTGGCGAAATGGCTACACCTTC
d_call: .; j_call: TRBJ1-1; v_call: TRBV27; clone_size: .; cdr3_aa: CASSPSGGAMTEAFF; cdr3_nt: TGTGCCAGCAGCCCCTCGGGGGGGGCGATGACTGAAGCTTTCTTT
d_call: .; j_call: TRBJ1-2; v_call: TRBV18; clone_size: .; cdr3_aa: CASSPGPGNYGYTF; cdr3_nt: TGTGCCAGCTCACCGGGGCCTGGTAACTATGGCTACACCTTC
d_call: .; j_call: TRBJ2-5; v_call: TRBV4-2; clone_size: .; cdr3_aa: CASSRRAGLQETQYF; cdr3_nt: TGTGCCAGCAGCCGCCGAGCGGGCCTCCAAGAGACCCAGTACTTC
d_call: .; j_call: TRBJ1-1; v_call: TRBV28; clone_size: .; cdr3_aa: CASSLWGGTEAFF; cdr3_nt: TGTGCCAGCAGTTTATGGGGGGGGACTGAAGCTTTCTTT
d_call: .; j_call: TRBJ2-1; v_call: TRBV7-2; clone_size: .; cdr3_aa: CASSYAGGAVYNEQFF; cdr3_nt: TGTGCCAGCAGCTACGCTGGGGGCGCGGTCTACAATGAGCAGTTCTTC
d_call: TRBD2; j_call: TRBJ2-1; v_call: TRBV30; clone_size: few; cdr3_aa: CAWTTLERGYNEQFF; cdr3_nt: TGTGCCTGGACCACGTTGGAGCGGGGTTACAATGAGCAGTTCTTC
d_call: TRBD1; j_call: TRBJ1-1; v_call: TRBV6-5; clone_size: .; cdr3_aa: CASTHRGWGTEAFF; cdr3_nt: TGTGCCAGCACCCACAGGGGTTGGGGAACTGAAGCTTTCTTT
d_call: .; j_call: TRBJ1-1; v_call: TRBV30; clone_size: .; cdr3_aa: CAWSVVGQGTEAFF; cdr3_nt: TGTGCCTGGAGTGTGGTGGGGCAGGGCACTGAAGCTTTCTTT
d_call: .; j_call: TRBJ1-2; v_call: TRBV27; clone_size: .; cdr3_aa: CASGGLRGYTF; cdr3_nt: TGTGCCAGCGGGGGCCTTCGAGGCTACACCTTC
d_call: TRBD1; j_call: TRBJ1-1; v_call: TRBV7-9; clone_size: .; cdr3_aa: CASSLDRGTEAFF; cdr3_nt: TGTGCCAGCAGCCTTGACAGGGGCACTGAAGCTTTCTTT
d_call: .; j_call: TRBJ1-3; v_call: TRBV5-1; clone_size: .; cdr3_aa: CASSPRGGAGNTIYF; cdr3_nt: TGCGCCAGCAGCCCTCGGGGGGGGGCTGGAAACACCATATATTTT
d_call: .; j_call: TRBJ1-1; v_call: TRBV30; clone_size: many; cdr3_aa: CAWSPPPFEAFF; cdr3_nt: TGTGCCTGGAGTCCCCCCCCGTTCGAAGCTTTCTTT
d_call: TRBD1; j_call: TRBJ2-3; v_call: TRBV10-3; clone_size: .; cdr3_aa: CAIRGQGGYTDTQYF; cdr3_nt: TGTGCCATCAGGGGACAGGGTGGGTACACAGATACGCAGTATTTT
d_call: .; j_call: TRBJ1-2; v_call: TRBV19; clone_size: .; cdr3_aa: CASSRGQYYGYTF; cdr3_nt: TGTGCCAGTAGTAGAGGACAGTACTATGGCTACACCTTC
d_call: TRBD1; j_call: TRBJ1-4; v_call: TRBV28; clone_size: .; cdr3_aa: CASSHRGTTEKLFF; cdr3_nt: TGTGCCAGCAGTCACAGGGGCACGACTGAAAAACTGTTTTTT
d_call: .; j_call: TRBJ2-7; v_call: TRBV19; clone_size: .; cdr3_aa: CASSPSWAGASYEQYF; cdr3_nt: TGTGCCAGTAGTCCATCTTGGGCGGGGGCCTCCTACGAGCAGTACTTC
d_call: TRBD1; j_call: TRBJ2-7; v_call: TRBV6-6; clone_size: .; cdr3_aa: CASSYNQGANYEQYF; cdr3_nt: TGTGCCAGCAGTTACAATCAGGGGGCCAACTACGAGCAGTACTTC
d_call: .; j_call: TRBJ1-2; v_call: TRBV5-4; clone_size: .; cdr3_aa: CASSLGREAGYTF; cdr3_nt: TGTGCCAGCAGCTTGGGCAGGGAGGCTGGCTACACCTTC
d_call: TRBD2; j_call: TRBJ2-1; v_call: TRBV3-1/TRBV3-2; clone_size: .; cdr3_aa: CASSQDPSGGGFF; cdr3_nt: TGTGCCAGCAGCCAAGATCCCAGCGGGGGGGGGTTCTTC
d_call: .; j_call: TRBJ2-1; v_call: TRBV19; clone_size: .; cdr3_aa: CASSPRTWDEQFF; cdr3_nt: TGTGCCAGTAGTCCTCGGACTTGGGATGAGCAGTTCTTC
d_call: .; j_call: TRBJ1-1; v_call: TRBV7-3; clone_size: .; cdr3_aa: CASSQREAGAPGGSEAFF; cdr3_nt: TGTGCCAGCAGCCAGAGGGAGGCAGGGGCCCCCGGGGGGTCTGAAGCTTTCTTT
d_call: .; j_call: TRBJ1-4; v_call: TRBV5-1; clone_size: .; cdr3_aa: CASSLGQGLATNEKLFF; cdr3_nt: TGCGCCAGCAGCTTGGGGCAGGGCTTGGCAACTAATGAAAAACTGTTTTTT
d_call: TRBD1; j_call: TRBJ1-4; v_call: TRBV7-3; clone_size: .; cdr3_aa: CASSLQPRGFGEKLFF; cdr3_nt: TGTGCCAGCAGCTTACAGCCCAGGGGGTTCGGTGAAAAACTGTTTTTT
d_call: .; j_call: TRBJ2-3; v_call: TRBV11-2; clone_size: .; cdr3_aa: CASSFGGFTDTQYF; cdr3_nt: TGTGCCAGCAGCTTCGGGGGTTTCACAGATACGCAGTATTTT
d_call: .; j_call: TRBJ1-2; v_call: TRBV19; clone_size: .; cdr3_aa: CASSPYSRGNYGYTF; cdr3_nt: TGTGCCAGTAGTCCCTACAGTAGGGGCAACTATGGCTACACCTTC
d_call: TRBD2; j_call: TRBJ2-1; v_call: TRBV28; clone_size: .; cdr3_aa: CASSLFGGGHNEQFF; cdr3_nt: TGTGCCAGCAGTTTATTTGGCGGGGGGCACAATGAGCAGTTCTTC
d_call: .; j_call: TRBJ1-5; v_call: TRBV5-8; clone_size: .; cdr3_aa: CASRGTNSNQPQHF; cdr3_nt: TGTGCCAGCAGAGGGACAAATAGCAATCAGCCCCAGCATTTT
d_call: .; j_call: TRBJ1-1; v_call: TRBV21-1; clone_size: .; cdr3_aa: CASSIQGAGNTEAFF; cdr3_nt: TGTGCCAGCAGCATACAGGGGGCGGGGAACACTGAAGCTTTCTTT
d_call: TRBD2; j_call: TRBJ2-7; v_call: TRBV12-3/TRBV12-4; clone_size: .; cdr3_aa: CASTSGRGGEQYF; cdr3_nt: TGTGCCAGCACCTCAGGGAGGGGAGGCGAGCAGTACTTC
d_call: TRBD1; j_call: TRBJ2-2; v_call: TRBV2; clone_size: .; cdr3_aa: CASSGDRAGTGELFF; cdr3_nt: TGTGCCAGCAGTGGGGACAGGGCGGGCACCGGGGAGCTGTTTTTT
d_call: .; j_call: TRBJ1-5; v_call: TRBV6-5; clone_size: .; cdr3_aa: CASTLRAGNQPQHF; cdr3_nt: TGTGCCAGCACCCTCAGGGCTGGCAATCAGCCCCAGCATTTT
d_call: .; j_call: TRBJ1-5; v_call: TRBV19; clone_size: .; cdr3_aa: CAIQGYNQPQHF; cdr3_nt: TGTGCCATACAGGGCTACAATCAGCCCCAGCATTTT
d_call: .; j_call: TRBJ2-5; v_call: TRBV5-4; clone_size: .; cdr3_aa: CASSLAGNQETQYF; cdr3_nt: TGTGCCAGCAGCTTGGCCGGGAACCAAGAGACCCAGTACTTC
d_call: TRBD1; j_call: TRBJ2-1; v_call: TRBV2; clone_size: few; cdr3_aa: CASSHLTGANYNEQFF; cdr3_nt: TGTGCCAGCAGCCACCTGACAGGGGCGAACTACAATGAGCAGTTCTTC
d_call: TRBD1; j_call: TRBJ1-5; v_call: TRBV6-5; clone_size: once; cdr3_aa: CASSRDRGGNQPQHF; cdr3_nt: TGTGCCAGCAGCCGGGACAGGGGCGGCAATCAGCCCCAGCATTTT
d_call: TRBD2; j_call: TRBJ2-2; v_call: TRBV13; clone_size: .; cdr3_aa: CASSERLAVMSGELFF; cdr3_nt: TGTGCCAGCAGCGAGCGACTAGCGGTAATGTCCGGGGAGCTGTTTTTT
d_call: .; j_call: TRBJ2-1; v_call: TRBV7-3; clone_size: .; cdr3_aa: CASSSPPVHEQFF; cdr3_nt: TGTGCCAGCAGCTCCCCCCCGGTGCATGAGCAGTTCTTC
d_call: .; j_call: TRBJ2-1; v_call: TRBV7-3; clone_size: .; cdr3_aa: CASSRRTDSYNEQFF; cdr3_nt: TGTGCCAGCAGTCGGCGGACTGACTCCTACAATGAGCAGTTCTTC
d_call: TRBD2; j_call: TRBJ2-5; v_call: TRBV6-5; clone_size: once; cdr3_aa: CASTLAGSETQYF; cdr3_nt: TGTGCCAGCACCCTAGCGGGGTCTGAGACCCAGTACTTC
d_call: .; j_call: TRBJ1-2; v_call: TRBV11-1; clone_size: few; cdr3_aa: CASSFNRQDGYTF; cdr3_nt: TGTGCCAGCAGCTTTAATCGGCAGGATGGCTACACCTTC
d_call: TRBD2; j_call: TRBJ2-5; v_call: TRBV3-1/TRBV3-2; clone_size: .; cdr3_aa: CASSTRLAGETQYF; cdr3_nt: TGTGCCAGCAGCACCCGACTAGCGGGAGAGACCCAGTACTTC
d_call: .; j_call: TRBJ1-3; v_call: TRBV7-3; clone_size: .; cdr3_aa: CASSPQGGPGNTIYF; cdr3_nt: TGTGCCAGCAGCCCTCAGGGAGGGCCGGGAAACACCATATATTTT
d_call: TRBD1; j_call: TRBJ2-7; v_call: TRBV7-9; clone_size: .; cdr3_aa: CASSLRQGWHEQYF; cdr3_nt: TGTGCCAGCAGCTTAAGACAGGGCTGGCACGAGCAGTACTTC
d_call: TRBD1; j_call: TRBJ1-2; v_call: TRBV25-1; clone_size: .; cdr3_aa: CASSEGQLGANYGYTF; cdr3_nt: TGTGCCAGCAGTGAGGGACAGCTGGGGGCTAACTATGGCTACACCTTC
d_call: TRBD2; j_call: TRBJ2-1; v_call: TRBV19; clone_size: .; cdr3_aa: CASSTNRLAGDEQFF; cdr3_nt: TGTGCCAGTAGTACGAACCGACTAGCGGGGGATGAGCAGTTCTTC
d_call: TRBD1; j_call: TRBJ1-1; v_call: TRBV6-5; clone_size: .; cdr3_aa: CASPYVGQGDTEAFF; cdr3_nt: TGTGCCAGCCCTTACGTGGGACAGGGGGACACTGAAGCTTTCTTT
d_call: TRBD2; j_call: TRBJ2-5; v_call: TRBV29-1; clone_size: .; cdr3_aa: CSVGWGGETQYF; cdr3_nt: TGCAGCGTTGGTTGGGGGGGGGAGACCCAGTACTTC
d_call: TRBD1; j_call: TRBJ1-6; v_call: TRBV6-5; clone_size: .; cdr3_aa: CANRQGSQANSPLHF; cdr3_nt: TGTGCCAACCGACAGGGGAGTCAAGCGAATTCACCCCTCCACTTT
d_call: .; j_call: TRBJ1-2; v_call: TRBV5-1; clone_size: .; cdr3_aa: CASSARRGWDGYTF; cdr3_nt: TGCGCCAGCAGCGCCCGCAGGGGCTGGGATGGCTACACCTTC
d_call: .; j_call: TRBJ1-4; v_call: TRBV4-1; clone_size: .; cdr3_aa: CASSQDAGAWEKLFF; cdr3_nt: TGCGCCAGCAGCCAAGATGCGGGGGCCTGGGAAAAACTGTTTTTT
d_call: TRBD2; j_call: TRBJ2-3; v_call: TRBV11-3; clone_size: .; cdr3_aa: CASAGGLAGATDTQYF; cdr3_nt: TGTGCCAGCGCCGGGGGATTAGCGGGAGCCACAGATACGCAGTATTTT